The 10 T cell receptor beta chains below all came from one sample that was sequenced in a study of blood T cell repertoires in COVID-19. Profiled with immunoSEQ multiplex PCR; TCRdb holds only in-frame clones, not every one. Of 98,000 or so clones listed, less than 85% are singletons. The sequenced material came from peripheral blood. The receptors here all came from a woman aged 40 to 55 with acute or convalescent COVID-19.

This clone was counted only a few times. The DNA for the CDR3 is TGTGCCAGCAGTCGGACAGGGGCCAAAAACATTCAGTACTTC. Translation gives CASSRTGAKNIQYF. The genes are TRBV9 and TRBJ2-4; TRBD1 matches 8 bases. This CDR3 is 14 amino acids long. Per germline, CDR1 SGDLS and CDR2 YYNGEE. The V and J ends lost 5 bases and 1 base, in that order; junction bases with no gene match: 2. The whole variable domain, remainder taken from reference TRBV9 and TRBJ2-4, is DSGVTQTPKHLITATGQRVTLRCSPRSGDLSVYWYQQSLDQGLQFLIQYYNGEERAKGNILERFSAQQFPDLHSELNLSSLELGDSALYFCASSRTGAKNIQYFGAGTRLSVL.

The chain links TRBV28 to TRBJ1-1; TRBD1 matches 8 bases. The CDR3 extends over 14 amino acids. CDR1 MDHEN and CDR2 SYDVKM come from the germline V gene. V trimming: 6 bases; J trimming: 8 bases; junction bases outside the gene matches: 11. The CDR3 spells CASSRGQGAIEAFF. DNA of the CDR3: TGTGCCAGCAGCCGAGGGCAGGGGGCAATCGAAGCTTTCTTT.

This clone is medium-sized in the sample. This chain joins TRBV7-9 and TRBJ1-2; D not resolved. There are 14 residues in the CDR3. The germline V gene encodes CDR1 SEHNR and CDR2 FQNEAQ (reference sequence). V lost 5 bases and J 6 bases, leaving 16 bases between the germline ends. The chain's CDR3 is CASSLEKEVDGYTF. CDR3 nucleotides: TGTGCCAGCAGCCTCGAGAAGGAGGTGGATGGCTACACCTTC.

In its sample, this clone was seen a few times. The chain carries TRBV10-1 and TRBJ2-1; possible D gene TRBD2, 6 bases. The CDR3 extends over 13 amino acids. Trimming took off 6 bases at V and 1 base at J, with 7 bases between the two ends. Germline V CDR1 and CDR2: WNHNN, SYGVQD (reference sequence). CDR3 amino acids: CASSGGSYNEQFF. DNA of the CDR3: TGCGCCAGCAGCGGGGGATCCTACAATGAGCAGTTCTTC.

This clone was observed once. J is TRBJ2-1 and V is TRBV24-1, with a weak D call TRBD1 (5 bases). This CDR3 has 12 residues. Trimming left V 4 bases short and J 14 bases short, with 14 bases between. The germline CDR1 and CDR2 sequences are KGHDR and SFDVKD. The CDR3 DNA sequence: TGTGCCACCAGTGACACGGCACAGGCCGAGTTCTTC. It codes for CATSDTAQAEFF.

This clone has just one count. The chain uses TRBV7-6 and TRBJ2-7; D perhaps matches TRBD1 (5 bases). Germline assignment: CDR1 SGHVS and CDR2 FNYEAQ. This CDR3 spans 14 amino acids. V lost 5 bases to trimming and J lost 1 base, with 12 bases between them. In DNA, the CDR3 is TGTGCCAGCAGCCGCCGAGACAGTTCCTACGAGCAGTACTTC. Protein: CASSRRDSSYEQYF.

Ten or more counts support this clone. This rearrangement joins TRBV5-4 to TRBJ2-3; 8 bases fit TRBD2. Germline V gene sequence: CDR1 SGHNT, CDR2 YYREEE (reference sequence). This CDR3 is built from 17 residues. V was pared by 0 bases and J by 0 bases, with 6 bases of the junction left unmatched. CDR3 protein: CASSLGRTSGSTDTQYF. CDR3 nucleotide sequence: TGTGCCAGCAGCTTGGGACGTACTAGCGGTAGCACAGATACGCAGTATTTT.

The chain employs TRBV15 and TRBJ2-2; D gene ambiguous. The CDR3 extends over 14 amino acids. Germline assignment: CDR1 LNHNV and CDR2 YYDKDF (reference sequence). V was trimmed by 0 bases and J by 4 bases, leaving 6 bases between them. The CDR3 loop is CATSRDRVTGELFF. CDR3 nucleotides: TGTGCCACCAGCAGAGATCGGGTCACCGGGGAGCTGTTTTTT. The full variable domain, with the rest looked up from reference TRBV15 and TRBJ2-2, is DAMVIQNPRYQVTQFGKPVTLSCSQTLNHNVMYWYQQKSSQAPKLLFHYYDKDFNNEADTPDNFQSRRPNTSFCFLDIRSPGLGDTAMYLCATSRDRVTGELFFGEGSRLTVL.

This clone has only one observation. The chain combines TRBV28 with TRBJ2-7; possible D gene TRBD2, 6 bases. CDR1 and CDR2 (germline): MDHEN, SYDVKM. The CDR3 runs 14 residues. Trimming stripped 6 bases from V and 3 bases from J, with 15 bases between. The CDR3 DNA reads as TGTGCCAGCAGAATAGGCGGGACGCTCTACGAGCAGTACTTC. Encoded protein: CASRIGGTLYEQYF.

The chain is built from TRBV10-3 and TRBJ1-6, with 8 bases lining up with TRBD1. Germline V gene data show CDR1 as ENHRY and CDR2 as SYGVKD. V was pared by 9 bases and J by 9 bases, with 13 bases of the junction left unmatched. CDR3 size: 15 residues. This chain's CDR3 is CAIGGDRGVGSPLHF. The CDR3 nucleotides are TGTGCCATTGGAGGAGACAGGGGCGTGGGTTCACCCCTCCACTTT.